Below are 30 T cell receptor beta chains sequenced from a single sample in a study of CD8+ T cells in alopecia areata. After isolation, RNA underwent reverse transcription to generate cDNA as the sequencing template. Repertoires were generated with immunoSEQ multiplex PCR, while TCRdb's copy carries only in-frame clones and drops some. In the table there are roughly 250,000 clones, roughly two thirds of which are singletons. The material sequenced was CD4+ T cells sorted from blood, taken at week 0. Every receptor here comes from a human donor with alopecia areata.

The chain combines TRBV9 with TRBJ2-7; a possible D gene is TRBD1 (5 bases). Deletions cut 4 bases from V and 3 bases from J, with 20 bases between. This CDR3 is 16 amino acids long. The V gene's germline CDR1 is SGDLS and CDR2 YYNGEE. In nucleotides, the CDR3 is TGTGCCAGCAGCCTATCTATCGACAGTCTTATCTACGAGCAGTACTTC. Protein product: CASSLSIDSLIYEQYF.

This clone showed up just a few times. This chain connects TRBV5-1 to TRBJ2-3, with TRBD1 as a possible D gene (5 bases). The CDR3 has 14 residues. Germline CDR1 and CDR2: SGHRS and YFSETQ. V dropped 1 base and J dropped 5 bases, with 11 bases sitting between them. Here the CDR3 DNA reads TGCGCCAGCAGCTTGCAAGGTGGACAAGATACGCAGTATTTT. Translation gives CASSLQGGQDTQYF.

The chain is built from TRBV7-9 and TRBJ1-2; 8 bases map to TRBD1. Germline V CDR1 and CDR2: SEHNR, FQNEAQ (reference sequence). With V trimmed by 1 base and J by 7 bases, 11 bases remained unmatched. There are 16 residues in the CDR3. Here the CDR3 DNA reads TGTGCCAGCAGCTTAGGGGCACCGGGACAGGAGTCTGGCTACACCTTC. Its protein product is CASSLGAPGQESGYTF. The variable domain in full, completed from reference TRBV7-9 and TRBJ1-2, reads DTGVSQNPRHKITKRGQNVTFRCDPISEHNRLYWYRQTLGQGPEFLTYFQNEAQLEKSRLLSDRFSAERPKGSFSTLEIQRTEQGDSAMYLCASSLGAPGQESGYTFGSGTRLTVV.

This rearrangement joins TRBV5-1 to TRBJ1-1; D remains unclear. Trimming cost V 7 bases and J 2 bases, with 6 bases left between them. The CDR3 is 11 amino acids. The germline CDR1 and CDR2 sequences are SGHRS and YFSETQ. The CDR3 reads CASQSNTEAFF. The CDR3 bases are TGCGCCAGCCAGTCAAACACTGAAGCTTTCTTT.

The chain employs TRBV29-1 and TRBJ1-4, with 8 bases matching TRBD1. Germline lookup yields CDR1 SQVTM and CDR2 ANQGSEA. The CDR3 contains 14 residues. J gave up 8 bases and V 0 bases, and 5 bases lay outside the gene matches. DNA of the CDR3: TGCAGCGTTGAAGATCCCAGGGGGCGGGAAAAACTGTTTTTT. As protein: CSVEDPRGREKLFF.

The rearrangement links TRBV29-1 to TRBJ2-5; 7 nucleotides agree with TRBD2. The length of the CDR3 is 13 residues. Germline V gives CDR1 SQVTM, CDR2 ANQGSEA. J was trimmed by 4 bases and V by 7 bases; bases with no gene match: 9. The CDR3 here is CSGRGSRGETQYF. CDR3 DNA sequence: TGCAGCGGGCGGGGGAGCCGGGGAGAGACCCAGTACTTC. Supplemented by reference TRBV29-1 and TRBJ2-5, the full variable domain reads SAVISQKPSRDICQRGTSLTIQCQVDSQVTMMFWYRQQPGQSLTLIATANQGSEATYESGFVIDKFPISRPNLTFSTLTVSNMSPEDSSIYLCSGRGSRGETQYFGPGTRLLVL.

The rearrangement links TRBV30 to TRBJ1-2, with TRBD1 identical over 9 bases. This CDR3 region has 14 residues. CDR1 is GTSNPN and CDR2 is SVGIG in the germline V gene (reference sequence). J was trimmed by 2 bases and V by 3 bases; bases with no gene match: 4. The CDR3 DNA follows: TGTGCCTGGAGCGACAGGGGGACGAACTATGGCTACACCTTC. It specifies CAWSDRGTNYGYTF.

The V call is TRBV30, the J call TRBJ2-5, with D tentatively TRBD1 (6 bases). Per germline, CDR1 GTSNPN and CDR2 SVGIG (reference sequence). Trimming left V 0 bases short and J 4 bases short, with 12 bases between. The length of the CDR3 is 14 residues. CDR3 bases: TGTGCCTGGAGTGTCAAAGGGGGATTAGAGACCCAGTACTTC. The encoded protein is CAWSVKGGLETQYF.

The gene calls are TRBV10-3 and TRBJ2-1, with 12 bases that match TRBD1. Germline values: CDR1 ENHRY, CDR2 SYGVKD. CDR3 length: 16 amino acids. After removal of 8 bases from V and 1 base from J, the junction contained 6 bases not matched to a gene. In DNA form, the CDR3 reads TGTGCCATCGGGGACAGGGGGCTACGGTCCTACAATGAGCAGTTCTTC. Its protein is CAIGDRGLRSYNEQFF.

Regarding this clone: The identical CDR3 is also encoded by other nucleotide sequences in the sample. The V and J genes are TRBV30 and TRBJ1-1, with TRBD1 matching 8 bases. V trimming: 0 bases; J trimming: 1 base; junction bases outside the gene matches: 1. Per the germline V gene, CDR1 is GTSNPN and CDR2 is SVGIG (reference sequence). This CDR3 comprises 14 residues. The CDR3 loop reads CAWSVGTGNTEAFF. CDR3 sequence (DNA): TGTGCCTGGAGTGTCGGGACAGGGAACACTGAAGCTTTCTTT.

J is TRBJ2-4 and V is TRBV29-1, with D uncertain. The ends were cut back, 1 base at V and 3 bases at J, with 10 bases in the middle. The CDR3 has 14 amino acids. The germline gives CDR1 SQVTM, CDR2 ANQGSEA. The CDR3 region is CSVEVGLGKNIQYF. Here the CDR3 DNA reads TGCAGCGTTGAAGTCGGTTTGGGCAAAAACATTCAGTACTTC.

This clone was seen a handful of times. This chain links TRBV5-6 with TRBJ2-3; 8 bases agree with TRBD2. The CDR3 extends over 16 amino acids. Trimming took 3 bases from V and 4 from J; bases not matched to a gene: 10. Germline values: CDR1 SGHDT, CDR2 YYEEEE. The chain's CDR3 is CASSSRTSYSADTQYF. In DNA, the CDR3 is TGTGCCAGCAGCTCCCGGACTAGCTATAGCGCAGATACGCAGTATTTT.

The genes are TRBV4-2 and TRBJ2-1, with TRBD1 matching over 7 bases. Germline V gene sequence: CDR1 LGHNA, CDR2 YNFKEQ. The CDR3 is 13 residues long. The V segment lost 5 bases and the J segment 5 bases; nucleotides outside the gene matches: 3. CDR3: CASSAQGNNEQFF. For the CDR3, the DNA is TGTGCCAGCAGCGCACAGGGGAACAATGAGCAGTTCTTC.

CDR3 sequence reads: CASSGTDREETQYF. The CDR3 bases are TGTGCCAGCAGCGGGACGGACAGGGAGGAGACCCAGTACTTC. V gene TRBV7-2 combines with J gene TRBJ2-5; 8 nucleotides line up with TRBD1. Germline V gives CDR1 SGHTA, CDR2 FQGNSA. The V segment lost 5 bases and the J segment 5 bases; nucleotides outside the gene matches: 7. The CDR3 sequence is 14 residues long.

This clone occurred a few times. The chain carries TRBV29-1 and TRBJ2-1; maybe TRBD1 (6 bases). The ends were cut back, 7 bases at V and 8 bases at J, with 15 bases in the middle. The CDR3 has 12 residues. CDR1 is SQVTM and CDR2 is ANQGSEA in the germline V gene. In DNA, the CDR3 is TGCAGCGGAGGATTACAGGGTTATGAGCAGTTCTTC. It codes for CSGGLQGYEQFF.

The CDR3: CAWILKGSPNYGYTF. CDR3 in DNA: TGTGCCTGGATTTTGAAGGGCTCCCCTAACTATGGCTACACCTTC. The rearrangement links TRBV30 to TRBJ1-2; unclear D gene. CDR3 length: 15 residues. The V and J ends lost 4 bases and 0 bases respectively, with 15 bases between them. Germline-derived CDR1 and CDR2 are GTSNPN and SVGIG (reference sequence).

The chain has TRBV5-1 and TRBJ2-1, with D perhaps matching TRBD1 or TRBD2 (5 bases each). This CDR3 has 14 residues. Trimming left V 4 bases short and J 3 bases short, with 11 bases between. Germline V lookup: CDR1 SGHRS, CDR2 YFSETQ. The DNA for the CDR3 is TGCGCCAGCAGCCACGGGACGGACTACAATGAGCAGTTCTTC. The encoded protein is CASSHGTDYNEQFF.

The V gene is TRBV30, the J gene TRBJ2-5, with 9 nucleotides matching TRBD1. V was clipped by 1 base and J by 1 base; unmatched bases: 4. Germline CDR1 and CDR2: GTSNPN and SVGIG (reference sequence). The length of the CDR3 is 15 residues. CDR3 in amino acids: CAWSGLGQGQETQYF. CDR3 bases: TGTGCCTGGAGTGGATTGGGACAGGGCCAAGAGACCCAGTACTTC.

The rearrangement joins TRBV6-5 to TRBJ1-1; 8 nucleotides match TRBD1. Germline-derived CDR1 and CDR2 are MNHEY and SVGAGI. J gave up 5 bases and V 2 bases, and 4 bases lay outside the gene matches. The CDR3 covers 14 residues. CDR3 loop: CASSYQGAKTEAFF. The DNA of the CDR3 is TGTGCCAGCAGTTACCAGGGGGCAAAAACTGAAGCTTTCTTT.

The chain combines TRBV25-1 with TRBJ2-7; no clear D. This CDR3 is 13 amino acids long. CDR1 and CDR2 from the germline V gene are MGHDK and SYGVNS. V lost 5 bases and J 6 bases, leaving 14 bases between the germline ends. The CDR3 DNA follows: TGTGCCAGCAGTCAGACCCCAGTAAGCGAGCAGTACTTC. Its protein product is CASSQTPVSEQYF.

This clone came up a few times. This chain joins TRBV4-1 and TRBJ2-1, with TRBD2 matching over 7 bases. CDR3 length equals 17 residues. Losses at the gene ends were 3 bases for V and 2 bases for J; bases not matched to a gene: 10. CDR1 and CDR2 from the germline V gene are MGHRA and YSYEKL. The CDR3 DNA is TGCGCCAGCAGCCAGGAGCGGGGAATAGGCGCCTACAATGAGCAGTTCTTC. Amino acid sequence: CASSQERGIGAYNEQFF.

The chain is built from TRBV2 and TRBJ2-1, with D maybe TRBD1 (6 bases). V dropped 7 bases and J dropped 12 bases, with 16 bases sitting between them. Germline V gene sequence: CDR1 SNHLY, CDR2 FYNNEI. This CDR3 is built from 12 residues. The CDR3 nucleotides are TGTGCCAGCACCGTTTTACAGGGATCGCAGTTCTTC. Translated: CASTVLQGSQFF.

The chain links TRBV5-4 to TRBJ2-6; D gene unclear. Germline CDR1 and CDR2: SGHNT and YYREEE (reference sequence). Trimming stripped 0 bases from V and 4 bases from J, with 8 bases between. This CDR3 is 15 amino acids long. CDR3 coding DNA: TGTGCCAGCAGCTTGGAGGGATCCGGGGCCAACGTCCTGACTTTC. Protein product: CASSLEGSGANVLTF.

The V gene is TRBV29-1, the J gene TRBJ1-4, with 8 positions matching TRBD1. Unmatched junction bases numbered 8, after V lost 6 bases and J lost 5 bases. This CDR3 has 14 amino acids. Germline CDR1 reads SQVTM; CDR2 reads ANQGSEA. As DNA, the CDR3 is TGCAGCGTGTTGCGGACAGGGATGAATGAAAAACTGTTTTTT. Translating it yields CSVLRTGMNEKLFF.

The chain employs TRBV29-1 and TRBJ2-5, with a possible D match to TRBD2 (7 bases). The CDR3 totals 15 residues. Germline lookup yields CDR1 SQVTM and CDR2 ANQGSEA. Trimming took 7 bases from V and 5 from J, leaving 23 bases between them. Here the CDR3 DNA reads TGCAGCGCCCGTCCGGGGGGCGCCCCTATGGAGACCCAGTACTTC. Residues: CSARPGGAPMETQYF.

The DNA of the CDR3 is TGCGCCAGCAGCTGGAGACAGGGTTTCCAAGAGACCCAGTACTTC. Translation gives CASSWRQGFQETQYF. The gene calls are TRBV5-1 and TRBJ2-5, with 7 positions matching TRBD1. J gave up 1 base and V 3 bases, and 6 bases lay outside the gene matches. Germline CDR1 reads SGHRS; CDR2 reads YFSETQ. This CDR3 has 15 residues. The complete variable domain, with remaining parts taken from reference TRBV5-1 and TRBJ2-5, reads KAGVTQTPRYLIKTRGQQVTLSCSPISGHRSVSWYQQTPGQGLQFLFEYFSETQRNKGNFPGRFSGRQFSNSRSEMNVSTLELGDSALYLCASSWRQGFQETQYFGPGTRLLVL.

CDR3 region: CARLSPGVKGGYTF. The CDR3 coding sequence is TGTGCCCGGCTATCACCGGGGGTAAAAGGTGGCTACACCTTC. The chain recombines TRBV30 with TRBJ1-2; a possible D gene is TRBD1 (5 bases). CDR3 size: 14 residues. Germline V gene sequence: CDR1 GTSNPN, CDR2 SVGIG (reference sequence). Deletions cut 8 bases from V and 7 bases from J, with 23 bases between.

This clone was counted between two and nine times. The CDR3: CASSLSTSGDYKQYF. The CDR3 DNA sequence: TGTGCCAGCAGTCTCTCGACTAGCGGGGACTATAAGCAGTACTTC. The chain employs TRBV28 and TRBJ2-7, with TRBD2 matching over 11 bases. The J segment lost 8 bases and the V segment lost 5 bases, leaving 11 bases of the junction unmatched. The germline V gene has CDR1 MDHEN and CDR2 SYDVKM. CDR3 length: 15 amino acids.

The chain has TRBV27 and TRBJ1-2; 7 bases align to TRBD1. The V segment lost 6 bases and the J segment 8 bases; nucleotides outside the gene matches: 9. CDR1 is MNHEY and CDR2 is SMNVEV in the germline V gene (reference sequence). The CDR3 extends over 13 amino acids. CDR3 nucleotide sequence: TGTGCCAGCAGGCAGACAGGGACTCGGGGCTACACCTTC. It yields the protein CASRQTGTRGYTF.

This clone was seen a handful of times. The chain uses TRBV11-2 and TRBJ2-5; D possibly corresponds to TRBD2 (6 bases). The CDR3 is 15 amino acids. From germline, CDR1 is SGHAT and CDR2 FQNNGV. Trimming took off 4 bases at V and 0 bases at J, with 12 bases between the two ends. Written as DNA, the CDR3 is TGTGCCAGCAGCTCGGGGACTGTCTACCAAGAGACCCAGTACTTC. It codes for CASSSGTVYQETQYF.